This paragraph covers one T cell receptor beta chain sequence. Germline V CDR1 and CDR2: KGHSH, LQKENI. The CDR3 runs to 16 residues. V dropped 7 bases and J dropped 0 bases, with 18 bases sitting between them. The table came from immunoSEQ multiplex PCR; TCRdb's copy has only in-frame clones and leaves some out. Altogether tens of thousands of clones are present, around four fifths being singletons, with the ten largest covering approximately 2.9%. The data were taken from a study of control samples from healthy donors and cancer patients. The V and J genes are TRBV18 and TRBJ1-1; D not certain. The TCR sequence derives from a woman aged 45-59 years with lung cancer. Sample: PBMCs. Here the CDR3 DNA reads TGTGCCAGCTTCACATCTTCAGGCGGCATGAACACTGAAGCTTTCTTT. Its protein is CASFTSSGGMNTEAFF. Filled out from reference TRBV18 and TRBJ1-1, the complete variable domain reads NAGVMQNPRHLVRRRGQEARLRCSPMKGHSHVYWYRQLPEEGLKFMVYLQKENIIDESGMPKERFSAEFPKEGPSILRIQQVVRGDSAAYFCASFTSSGGMNTEAFFGQGTRLTVV.